This T cell receptor (beta chain) was sequenced in a study of T cells after yellow fever vaccination. Study background: In the case of low-cell-number fractions, SMART-Seq v4 Ultra Low Input was used for preparation. Study findings and constraints: A small proportion of clonotypes was detected in both the CD4 and CD8 compartments. Primary-vaccination clones mostly resurfaced post-booster (nearly 97% CD4, roughly 90% CD8).

This clonotype came up a few times. Its antigen is currently unknown. With 5 bases removed from V and 4 bases from J, the gap between germline ends came to 17 bases. This CDR3 is 16 amino acids long. MiXCR, applied by TCRdb to the 5' RACE reads, yields one record per CDR3 protein. The table has around 600,000 distinct CDR3 sequences, about 12% seen once. The sequences come from PBMCs, collected on the day of the yellow fever booster vaccination. The receptor comes from a man aged 25-45 years who received the YFV17D yellow fever vaccine. J is TRBJ2-2 and V is TRBV12-3 or TRBV12-4, with a tentative D call TRBD1 (6 bases). The CDR3 loop is CASSPQGTSRTGELFF. Written as DNA, the CDR3 is TGTGCCAGCAGTCCCCAGGGGACATCCCGCACCGGGGAGCTGTTTTTT.